Here is one TCR beta chain with its context. The sample comes from a study of technical replicates of blood from a handful of donors. The CDR3 loop spans 17 amino acids. The ends lost 5 bases at V and 2 bases at J; junction bases unmatched: 13. Per the germline V gene, CDR1 is SGHAT and CDR2 is FQNNGV. TCRdb keeps only in-frame clones here, not all; method: immunoSEQ multiplex PCR. The profile shows roughly 45,000 clones, 80% to 95% of them singletons. This receptor was obtained from a human donor in good health. Some clones in this sample may be carry-over from other donors' samples. The rearrangement uses TRBV11-2 and TRBJ2-3; 7 positions agree with TRBD2. Material for sequencing was PBMCs. CDR3 in amino acids: CASSPGVSGVPTDTQYF. CDR3 DNA sequence: TGTGCCAGCAGCCCCGGAGTAAGCGGGGTACCCACAGATACGCAGTATTTT. Complete variable domain (other parts from reference TRBV11-2 and TRBJ2-3): EAGVAQSPRYKIIEKRQSVAFWCNPISGHATLYWYQQILGQGPKLLIQFQNNGVVDDSQLPKDRFSAERLKGVDSTLKIQPAKLEDSAVYLCASSPGVSGVPTDTQYFGPGTRLTVL.